This is a list of T cell receptor beta chains from one sample in a study of blood T cell repertoires in COVID-19. Data came from immunoSEQ multiplex PCR; TCRdb stores just in-frame clones and leaves some out. The sample records about 60,000 clones, roughly 84% being singletons. Sequenced sample: peripheral blood. These receptor sequences come from an older man with acute or convalescent COVID-19. Both conserved end residues are part of each CDR3. D genes are given only for firm matches. The size entry is marked missing in some rows and otherwise reads once, few, many or a size class.

>TRBJ1-1|TRBV5-1|TRBD1|-
CASSSGTGEGNTEAFF
TGCGCCAGCAGCTCCGGGACAGGGGAGGGGAACACTGAAGCTTTCTTT
>TRBJ2-5|TRBV11-2|-|-
CASSLGRIETQYF
TGTGCCAGCAGCTTGGGCAGGATAGAGACCCAGTACTTC
>TRBJ2-3|TRBV6-5|-|-
CASRSGGQGNTQYF
TGTGCCAGCAGGTCGGGGGGCCAGGGGAATACGCAGTATTTT
>TRBJ2-6|TRBV30|TRBD1|-
CAWSTGQGYSGANVLTF
TGTGCCTGGAGTACGGGACAGGGGTACTCTGGGGCCAACGTCCTGACTTTC
>TRBJ1-1|TRBV19|TRBD1|-
CASSSLRQGRYTEAFF
TGTGCCAGTAGTTCACTCAGACAGGGGAGGTACACTGAAGCTTTCTTT
>TRBJ1-1|TRBV7-3|TRBD1|-
CASSLSSDRDTEAFF
TGTGCCAGCAGCTTAAGTTCGGACAGGGACACTGAAGCTTTCTTT
>TRBJ1-6|TRBV2|TRBD1|-
CASSWGQGAPPDNSPLHF
TGTGCCAGCAGTTGGGGACAGGGGGCGCCTCCTGATAATTCACCCCTCCACTTT
>TRBJ2-5|TRBV7-9|TRBD2|once
CASSFWDYLKETQYF
TGTGCCAGCAGCTTCTGGGACTATCTAAAAGAGACCCAGTACTTC
>TRBJ2-7|TRBV10-2|TRBD1|-
CASREDRPYEQYF
TGCGCCAGCAGGGAGGACAGGCCCTACGAGCAGTACTTC
>TRBJ2-3|TRBV10-3|-|-
CAIKDTVTDTQYF
TGTGCCATCAAAGACACCGTCACAGATACGCAGTATTTT
>TRBJ2-3|TRBV18|TRBD2|-
CASSPGLGGVSTDTQYF
TGTGCCAGCTCACCCGGACTCGGGGGGGTAAGCACAGATACGCAGTATTTT
>TRBJ2-3|TRBV7-3|-|-
CASSISRSTDTQYF
TGTGCCAGCAGCATCAGTCGTAGCACAGATACGCAGTATTTT
>TRBJ1-5|TRBV28|-|few
CASPCAQSNQPQHF
TGTGCCAGCCCCTGCGCTCAAAGCAATCAGCCCCAGCATTTT
>TRBJ1-5|TRBV6-6|TRBD1|-
CASRDRGQVNQPQHF
TGTGCCAGCAGGGACAGGGGGCAGGTAAATCAGCCCCAGCATTTT
>TRBJ1-4|TRBV15|-|-
CATSRDRKLFF
TGTGCCACCAGCAGAGATAGAAAACTGTTTTTT
>TRBJ2-7|TRBV7-9|TRBD2|-
CASSLAGGSYEQYF
TGTGCCAGCAGCTTAGCGGGGGGGTCCTACGAGCAGTACTTC
>TRBJ2-2|TRBV11-2|TRBD2|-
CASSPRGAGELFF
TGTGCCAGCAGCCCTCGGGGGGCCGGGGAGCTGTTTTTT
>TRBJ1-2|TRBV15|-|-
CATSRDRSVYGYTF
TGTGCCACCAGCAGAGATCGGAGTGTCTATGGCTACACCTTC
>TRBJ2-7|TRBV14|TRBD1|-
CASSQGTGNAYEQYF
TGTGCCAGCAGCCAAGGGACAGGTAACGCCTACGAGCAGTACTTC
>TRBJ2-1|TRBV5-8|-|-
CASSLYYQFF
TGTGCCAGCAGCTTGTACTACCAGTTCTTC
>TRBJ2-3|TRBV6-4|-|once
CASSEGGVTDTQYF
TGTGCCAGCAGTGAAGGAGGGGTCACAGATACGCAGTATTTT
>TRBJ2-1|TRBV28|-|-
CASSLGGAVIEQFF
TGTGCCAGCAGTTTGGGGGGGGCCGTCATTGAGCAGTTCTTC
>TRBJ1-1|TRBV6-5|TRBD1|once
CASSRTGGVTEAFF
TGTGCCAGCAGTAGGACAGGGGGGGTCACTGAAGCTTTCTTT
>TRBJ1-5|TRBV18|TRBD1|few
CASSPGTGGVQPQHF
TGTGCCAGCTCACCCGGGACAGGGGGGGTGCAGCCCCAGCATTTT
>TRBJ2-5|TRBV11-2|-|-
CASSAGLRETQYF
TGTGCCAGCAGCGCGGGACTCCGAGAGACCCAGTACTTC
>TRBJ2-7|TRBV11-2|TRBD1|-
CASTTWDRGGEQYF
TGTGCCAGCACGACCTGGGACAGGGGGGGCGAGCAGTACTTC
>TRBJ2-1|TRBV6-2/TRBV6-3|-|-
CASSGSGYNEQFF
TGTGCCAGCAGTGGGTCGGGCTACAATGAGCAGTTCTTC
>TRBJ2-7|TRBV6-6|TRBD1|-
CASSSTTGHEQYF
TGTGCCAGCAGTAGTACGACAGGGCACGAGCAGTACTTC
>TRBJ2-2|TRBV5-1|TRBD2|-
CASSLSGGPYKNTGELFF
TGCGCCAGCAGCCTTAGCGGGGGGCCCTATAAGAACACCGGGGAGCTGTTTTTT
>TRBJ1-1|TRBV7-9|TRBD1|-
CASSTPGQGREAFF
TGTGCCAGCAGCACCCCGGGACAGGGTCGGGAAGCTTTCTTT
>TRBJ2-1|TRBV7-2|-|-
CASSLGQGIYNEQFF
TGTGCCAGCAGCTTAGGGCAGGGGATTTACAATGAGCAGTTCTTC
>TRBJ2-1|TRBV4-1|TRBD1|-
CASSQGGTGVHEQFF
TGCGCCAGCAGCCAAGGGGGGACAGGGGTGCATGAGCAGTTCTTC
>TRBJ2-7|TRBV15|TRBD1|once
CATSTPGQGAYEQYF
TGTGCCACCAGCACTCCAGGACAGGGGGCCTACGAGCAGTACTTC
>TRBJ2-5|TRBV2|-|-
CASSVNYQETQYF
TGTGCCAGCAGTGTGAACTACCAAGAGACCCAGTACTTC
>TRBJ1-4|TRBV9|-|once
CASSPGGASEEKLFF
TGTGCCAGCAGCCCGGGGGGGGCATCTGAGGAAAAACTGTTTTTT
>TRBJ1-2|TRBV14|-|-
CASSQDNLVAANYGYTF
TGTGCCAGCAGCCAAGATAACTTGGTAGCAGCTAACTATGGCTACACCTTC
>TRBJ1-2|TRBV3-1/TRBV3-2|-|once
CASSQGVRQRNYGYTF
TGTGCCAGCAGCCAAGGGGTCCGACAGCGCAACTATGGCTACACCTTC
>TRBJ1-3|TRBV3-1/TRBV3-2|TRBD1|-
CASSHRDRGLLYF
TGTGCCAGCAGCCACCGGGACAGGGGGCTGCTTTATTTT
>TRBJ1-5|TRBV28|TRBD1|-
CASSLPGTVNQPQHF
TGTGCCAGCAGTTTACCCGGGACAGTCAATCAGCCCCAGCATTTT
>TRBJ1-1|TRBV6-5|-|-
CASSYSHSSGTEAFF
TGTGCCAGCAGTTACTCCCACAGTAGTGGCACTGAAGCTTTCTTT
>TRBJ2-7|TRBV19|-|-
CASSSAAEQYF
TGTGCCAGTAGTTCCGCCGCGGAGCAGTACTTC
>TRBJ1-5|TRBV4-3|-|-
CASSQDLSGNQPQHF
TGCGCCAGCAGCCAAGATTTATCGGGTAATCAGCCCCAGCATTTT
>TRBJ2-1|TRBV24-1|TRBD2|-
CATSDPSGGVYNEQFF
TGTGCCACCAGTGACCCTAGCGGGGGTGTCTACAATGAGCAGTTCTTC
>TRBJ1-5|TRBV7-9|TRBD1|-
CASSFGGQVNQPQHF
TGTGCCAGCAGCTTTGGAGGACAGGTCAATCAGCCCCAGCATTTT
>TRBJ2-2|TRBV7-3|-|-
CANRSGTICTGELFF
TGTGCCAACCGATCCGGGACAATCTGCACCGGGGAGCTGTTTTTT
>TRBJ2-3|TRBV25-1|TRBD1|once
CASSKPGQGFTDTQYF
TGTGCCAGCAGTAAACCGGGACAGGGATTCACAGATACGCAGTATTTT
>TRBJ1-5|TRBV6-8|-|-
CASTSGRSNQPQHF
TGTGCCAGCACTTCGGGTCGGAGCAATCAGCCCCAGCATTTT
>TRBJ1-4|TRBV7-8|-|-
CASSLVGGGNEKLFF
TGTGCCAGCAGCTTAGTGGGAGGTGGTAATGAAAAACTGTTTTTT
>TRBJ2-1|TRBV9|TRBD2|once
CASSERPAGGPYNEQFF
TGTGCCAGCAGCGAGAGACCAGCGGGGGGGCCGTACAATGAGCAGTTCTTC
>TRBJ2-7|TRBV6-2/TRBV6-3|TRBD1|-
CASSYVGQGPYEQYF
TGTGCCAGCAGTTACGTGGGACAGGGGCCCTACGAGCAGTACTTC
>TRBJ1-4|TRBV4-1|TRBD1|-
CASSLRDPGQPNEKLFF
TGCGCCAGCAGCTTAAGGGACCCGGGACAGCCTAATGAAAAACTGTTTTTT
>TRBJ1-5|TRBV4-2|TRBD1|-
CASSLTDRGGQPQHF
TGTGCCAGCAGCCTGACCGACAGGGGAGGTCAGCCCCAGCATTTT